Listed below are T cell receptor beta chains from one sample, sequenced in a study of CD8 T cells in ankylosing spondylitis. MiXCR was run by TCRdb on the 5' RACE reads, yielding one entry per CDR3 protein. The profile shows 290,000 or so distinct CDR3 sequences, about 20% of them singletons. The source material was blood, either unsorted or a sorted T cell fraction (not recorded which). Receptors were obtained from a female donor with ankylosing spondylitis or in good health (not recorded which). CDR3s include the opening cysteine and the closing phenylalanine or tryptophan. A D gene is named only where the DNA matches it firmly. The size entry is marked missing in some rows and otherwise reads once, few, many or a size class.

length	D	V	size	J	CDR3	DNA
14	.	TRBV27	.	TRBJ2-7	CASSPRDRRGGQYF	TGTGCCAGCAGTCCCCGGGACAGGCGGGGGGGCCAGTACTTC
16	TRBD2	TRBV6-1	few	TRBJ2-7	CASSTRLAGAAYEQYF	TGTGCCAGCAGTACCAGACTAGCGGGGGCCGCCTACGAGCAGTACTTC
14	.	TRBV7-9	.	TRBJ1-1	CASSLNSGKTEAFF	TGTGCCAGCAGCTTGAACTCGGGGAAAACTGAAGCTTTCTTT
14	TRBD1	TRBV27	few	TRBJ2-1	CASSLGRGLDEQFF	TGTGCCAGCAGTTTGGGCAGGGGGCTGGATGAGCAGTTCTTC
11	.	TRBV10-3	many	TRBJ2-3	CAIAGADTQYF	TGTGCCATCGCAGGGGCAGATACGCAGTATTTT
11	.	TRBV6-6	few	TRBJ1-2	CASSPQYGYTF	TGTGCCAGCAGTCCGCAATATGGCTACACCTTC
18	.	TRBV28	few	TRBJ1-5	CASSLSGRGGPFNQPQHF	TGTGCCAGCAGTTTATCCGGCCGGGGGGGGCCTTTCAATCAGCCCCAGCATTTT
13	TRBD1	TRBV29-1	.	TRBJ1-1	CSVGTGESTEAFF	TGCAGCGTTGGGACAGGGGAAAGCACTGAAGCTTTCTTT
13	.	TRBV10-3	.	TRBJ2-7	CAISGGTDYEQYF	TGTGCCATCAGTGGGGGGACTGACTACGAGCAGTACTTC
16	TRBD1	TRBV7-2	many	TRBJ2-7	CASSSATDRGAHEQYF	TGTGCCAGCAGCTCAGCGACGGACAGGGGGGCCCACGAGCAGTACTTC
19	TRBD2	TRBV11-2	.	TRBJ2-1	CASSRPGLAGQNSYNEQFF	TGTGCCAGCAGCCGGCCGGGACTAGCGGGACAAAACTCCTACAATGAGCAGTTCTTC
14	.	TRBV15	.	TRBJ1-5	CATSRRDNNQPQHF	TGTGCCACCAGCAGACGGGACAACAATCAGCCCCAGCATTTT
13	TRBD2	TRBV18	.	TRBJ2-7	CASSVAGDYEQYF	TGTGCCAGCTCAGTAGCGGGAGATTACGAGCAGTACTTC
14	.	TRBV7-2	few	TRBJ1-3	CASSTGTSRNTIYF	TGTGCCAGCAGCACAGGGACCTCCAGAAACACCATATATTTT
13	.	TRBV29-1	.	TRBJ2-3	CSVEDGGTDTQYF	TGCAGCGTTGAGGATGGGGGCACAGATACGCAGTATTTT
11	.	TRBV25-1	few	TRBJ2-1	CASKGTNEQFF	TGTGCCAGCAAAGGGACAAATGAGCAGTTCTTC
12	.	TRBV6-6	.	TRBJ2-3	CASSYLADTQYF	TGTGCCAGCAGCTACCTAGCCGATACGCAGTATTTT
12	.	TRBV19	.	TRBJ2-1	CACWIPGREQFF	TGTGCCTGTTGGATTCCGGGAAGGGAGCAGTTCTTC
13	TRBD2	TRBV29-1	few	TRBJ2-7	CSVGVREGYEQYF	TGCAGCGTCGGTGTCAGGGAGGGCTACGAGCAGTACTTC
15	TRBD2	TRBV2	.	TRBJ2-5	CASGGTSGPFQTQYF	TGTGCCAGCGGGGGGACTAGCGGACCCTTTCAGACCCAGTACTTC
12	.	TRBV29-1	.	TRBJ1-2	CSGWAPNYGYTF	TGCAGCGGTTGGGCACCTAACTATGGCTACACCTTC
11	.	TRBV6-2/TRBV6-3	.	TRBJ2-5	CASTNRETQYF	TGTGCCAGCACCAACCGGGAGACCCAGTACTTC
15	TRBD1	TRBV6-1	few	TRBJ1-1	CASRTDRERNTEAFF	TGTGCCAGCAGGACGGACAGGGAACGGAACACTGAAGCTTTCTTT
14	TRBD1	TRBV18	.	TRBJ1-2	CASSRLDRGIGYTF	TGTGCCAGCTCGCGGTTGGACAGGGGAATTGGCTACACCTTC
13	TRBD2	TRBV2	.	TRBJ2-1	CASSVGGGRLQFF	TGTGCCAGCAGTGTAGGCGGCGGGAGGTTGCAGTTCTTC
15	.	TRBV5-6	many	TRBJ2-3	CASSLTRGFTDTQYF	TGTGCCAGCAGCTTGACTAGAGGATTCACAGATACGCAGTATTTT
15	TRBD2	TRBV29-1	many	TRBJ2-3	CSVARVAGEGDTQYF	TGCAGCGTTGCCCGGGTAGCGGGGGAAGGAGATACGCAGTATTTT
15	.	TRBV6-2/TRBV6-3	.	TRBJ2-2	CASSSIGMPTGELFF	TGTGCCAGTTCCAGCATCGGTATGCCCACCGGGGAGCTGTTTTTT
18	TRBD1	TRBV6-2/TRBV6-3	.	TRBJ1-5	CATSGGQGKQYSNQPQHF	TGTGCCACCTCCGGGGGACAGGGGAAGCAGTATAGCAATCAGCCCCAGCATTTT
14	TRBD2	TRBV7-9	few	TRBJ2-2	CASREREWAGELFF	TGTGCCAGCAGAGAGCGGGAATGGGCCGGGGAGCTGTTTTTT
15	.	TRBV30	few	TRBJ1-2	CAWSGTRLGVYGYTF	TGTGCCTGGAGTGGTACGAGATTAGGCGTTTATGGCTACACCTTC
12	.	TRBV20-1	few	TRBJ1-1	CSVYMAMGEAFF	TGCAGTGTTTATATGGCTATGGGAGAAGCTTTCTTT
15	TRBD1	TRBV27	.	TRBJ2-1	CASSLTGGLYNEQFF	TGTGCCAGCAGCCTTACAGGGGGTCTCTACAATGAGCAGTTCTTC
15	TRBD1	TRBV20-1	.	TRBJ2-1	CSARDTGGLMNEQFF	TGCAGTGCTAGAGACACAGGGGGCTTAATGAATGAGCAGTTCTTC
15	TRBD2	TRBV20-1	.	TRBJ2-1	CSARKGAGTYNEQFF	TGCAGTGCTAGAAAAGGAGCGGGAACTTACAATGAGCAGTTCTTC
13	.	TRBV20-1	.	TRBJ2-5	CSALGRGQETQYF	TGCAGTGCGTTGGGACGGGGCCAAGAGACCCAGTACTTC
15	.	TRBV6-5	many	TRBJ1-3	CASRKQKGPGNTIYF	TGTGCCAGCAGAAAACAAAAGGGCCCTGGAAACACCATATATTTT
17	TRBD2	TRBV28	.	TRBJ2-1	CASITGLAGSSYNEQFF	TGTGCCAGCATCACCGGACTAGCGGGAAGCTCCTACAATGAGCAGTTCTTC
12	.	TRBV9	.	TRBJ1-5	CASSALGQPQHF	TGTGCCAGCAGCGCCCTTGGACAGCCCCAGCATTTT
12	.	TRBV3-1	.	TRBJ1-3	CASSWDGNTIYF	TGTGCCAGCAGCTGGGATGGAAACACCATATATTTT
16	.	TRBV4-3	.	TRBJ2-1	CASSQDAREADNEQFF	TGCGCCAGCAGCCAAGACGCCCGCGAGGCCGACAATGAGCAGTTCTTC
13	.	TRBV5-1	.	TRBJ2-7	CASSREDTYEQYF	TGCGCCAGCAGCCGCGAGGATACCTACGAGCAGTACTTC
16	TRBD2	TRBV9	.	TRBJ2-3	CASSVGTSGPTDTQYF	TGTGCCAGCAGCGTAGGAACTAGCGGGCCTACAGATACGCAGTATTTT
12	TRBD1	TRBV10-3	few	TRBJ2-7	CATRDRGTEQYF	TGTGCCACCAGAGACAGGGGGACCGAGCAGTACTTC
14	TRBD1	TRBV20-1	.	TRBJ2-5	CSATFGQGKETQYF	TGCAGTGCTACCTTCGGACAGGGCAAGGAGACCCAGTACTTC
18	.	TRBV7-3	.	TRBJ2-4	CASSPRVVAEGPKNIQYF	TGTGCCAGCAGCCCCCGTGTGGTCGCGGAGGGGCCCAAAAACATTCAGTACTTC
14	.	TRBV18	few	TRBJ2-1	CASSHTGSYNEQFF	TGTGCCAGCTCACATACAGGGTCCTACAATGAGCAGTTCTTC
13	.	TRBV6-1	few	TRBJ2-2	CATGLSGTGELFF	TGTGCCACCGGACTTAGCGGCACCGGGGAGCTGTTTTTT
15	TRBD2	TRBV6-2/TRBV6-3	.	TRBJ2-7	CASSRTSGVNYEQYF	TGTGCCAGCAGTCGGACTAGCGGGGTGAACTACGAGCAGTACTTC
11	.	TRBV20-1	.	TRBJ1-2	CSAVDSYGYTF	TGCAGTGCTGTGGACAGCTATGGCTACACCTTC
12	.	TRBV12-3/TRBV12-4	.	TRBJ2-1	CASRTTDNEQFF	TGTGCCAGCAGGACTACCGACAATGAGCAGTTCTTC
13	.	TRBV20-1	many	TRBJ1-2	CSASRDRYYGYTF	TGCAGTGCTAGTAGGGACCGCTATTATGGCTACACCTTC